What follows describes a single T cell receptor beta chain. Its antigen is unknown. Per-nucleotide qualities are absent, and no much larger clonotype sits a single base away. This specimen includes other DNA sequences encoding the same CDR3. TCRbeta CDR3 regions were amplified from genomic DNA by means of the immunoSEQ Assay, a bias-controlled multiplex PCR. Under the source paper's analysis protocol: Nucleated cell counts per sample were estimated from amplification of reference gene primers within the assay. Sequence reads were collapsed and filtered to measure the absolute abundance of every unique TCRbeta CDR3 rearrangement. For each sample, productive Simpson clonality was calculated as the square root of Simpson's diversity index across productive rearrangements. TCRdb retrieved this table from immuneACCESS and kept in-frame rearrangements only. Not all clones are present; in checked studies, unresolved V genes account for under half, and no reason is known for the remainder. V, J and clone size are taken as reported in that table, and D and trimming were inferred from the DNA itself. Present in this sample are 100,000 to 120,000 clones, about four fifths of which were seen just once. Of the sample, 15% to 19% is held by the ten largest clones.

The data stem from a study of blood T cell repertoires in COVID-19 (dated by TCRdb to between 2020 and 2021). About the investigation overall: Collaborator samples came from the United States, Italy and Spain and covered acute and convalescent phases of COVID-19. Where available, HLA class I and class II types were obtained from metadata supplied by the sample provider rather than from assay-based typing. The sample metadata nearly always contained a de-identified subject ID, COVID-19 status, age in years and sex. The material from the prospective study consisted of cDNA or gDNA derived from T cells, B-cell-depleted T cells, or PBMCs. Samples came from the ongoing ImmuneRACE study (first 160 participants) plus 1,254 subjects from 6 global collaborators. Deeply sampled blood TCRbeta repertoires from subjects exposed to, actively infected with, or recovered from COVID-19 were included in the dataset. A freely available public database, intended as a resource for researchers studying the immune response to SARS-CoV-2, is where the repertoires were released.

Spanning cysteine to phenylalanine, the CDR3 consists of 13 amino acids. The CDR3 DNA has 39 bases and is translated from base 1. At the junction V is shortened by 2 bases and J by 3 bases, with 6 bases in between. The germline V gene supplies CDR1 MNHEY and CDR2 SVGAGI. Whole blood was collected in K2EDTA tubes by collaborating institutions according to the institutions' own protocols. For TCRbeta analysis, collaborator samples were shipped as frozen whole blood, as isolated PBMCs, or as DNA extracted from either sample type. Here is what the overall study found, with its caveats: How much clinical and demographic metadata was included differed by source and by participant, and the metadata was provided uncurated.

Sequencing input: peripheral blood. The receptor's source is a woman of 80 years or more with acute or convalescent COVID-19. Rearrangement joined TRBV6-5 to TRBJ2-3; the D gene is possibly TRBD1, with 5 bases matching. The nucleotide sequence reads as follows: TGTGCCAGCAGTTACCCAGGGACAGATACGCAGTATTTT. This translates into CASSYPGTDTQYF.